Below are 26 T cell receptor beta chains sequenced from a single sample in a study of graft-versus-host responses after intestinal transplantation. The repertoire was sequenced with immunoSEQ multiplex PCR; TCRdb's copy has only in-frame clones and lacks some. This sample has 130,000 or so clones; 80% to 95% occur once, and the top ten carry around 0.2%. Their antigen targets remain unknown. This material consisted of unstimulated CD4+ T cells sorted from spleen or lymph node cells, taken before intestinal transplant. The receptors were sampled from a human donor who received an intestinal transplant.

This chain joins TRBV9 and TRBJ2-2, with 8 nucleotides matching TRBD1. Germline CDR1 is SGDLS and CDR2 is YYNGEE. V trimming: 0 bases; J trimming: 7 bases; junction bases outside the gene matches: 11. The CDR3 sequence is 17 residues long. The CDR3 region is CASSVDGRQGAVGELFF. Here the CDR3 DNA reads TGTGCCAGCAGCGTAGATGGGAGGCAGGGGGCTGTCGGGGAGCTGTTTTTT.

V gene TRBV25-1 combines with J gene TRBJ2-7; D is perhaps TRBD1 or TRBD2 (6 bases each). Germline CDR1 is MGHDK and CDR2 is SYGVNS. V was clipped by 4 bases and J by 6 bases, with 16 bases between them. The CDR3 spans 14 residues. The DNA for the CDR3 is TGTGCCAGCAGTGGAGGGGGAGCGGGCTCCGAGCAGTACTTC. This codes for CASSGGGAGSEQYF.

The rearrangement uses TRBV4-3 and TRBJ2-2; D gene unclear. From germline, CDR1 is LGHNA and CDR2 YSLEER. V was trimmed by 4 bases and J by 0 bases, leaving 6 bases between them. The CDR3 totals 14 residues. The chain's CDR3 is CASSPGTNTGELFF. In nucleotides, the CDR3 is TGCGCCAGCAGCCCCGGAACGAACACCGGGGAGCTGTTTTTT.

V and J are TRBV28 and TRBJ2-2, with TRBD2 matching over 8 bases. The CDR3 loop spans 16 amino acids. The germline CDR1 and CDR2 sequences are MDHEN and SYDVKM. With 7 bases clipped from V and 4 bases from J, the junction kept 11 bases outside the gene matches. As DNA, the CDR3 is TGTGCCAGCAAACGGGGGGGCGGGAAACCCACCGGGGAGCTGTTTTTT. Its protein product is CASKRGGGKPTGELFF.

The chain recombines TRBV9 with TRBJ2-1; TRBD2 agrees at 10 bases. CDR3 length equals 16 residues. Trimming removed 0 bases from V and 5 bases from J; junction bases left unmatched: 5. Germline values: CDR1 SGDLS, CDR2 YYNGEE. The CDR3 region has the DNA TGTGCCAGCAGCGTAGGGCTAGCGGGAGTAGACAATGAGCAGTTCTTC. Translated, it gives CASSVGLAGVDNEQFF.

The chain is built from TRBV29-1 and TRBJ2-1, with TRBD1 matching over 7 bases. Trimming cost V 4 bases and J 0 bases; bases outside gene matches: 3. This CDR3 spans 14 amino acids. CDR1 and CDR2 (germline): SQVTM, ANQGSEA. CDR3 protein: CSVAPGGSYNEQFF. CDR3 nucleotide sequence: TGCAGCGTTGCCCCAGGGGGCTCCTACAATGAGCAGTTCTTC.

The chain is built from TRBV9 and TRBJ2-1, with TRBD2 matching 9 bases. Trimming at V came to 3 bases and at J to 0 bases, leaving 13 bases not matched to a gene. There are 19 residues in the CDR3. The germline V gene has CDR1 SGDLS and CDR2 YYNGEE. CDR3: CASSGRMSLAGISYNEQFF. CDR3 sequence (DNA): TGTGCCAGCAGCGGCCGGATGAGTCTAGCGGGGATCTCCTACAATGAGCAGTTCTTC.

The chain links TRBV4-3 to TRBJ2-7; TRBD1 aligns across 8 bases. The CDR3 has 17 residues. Germline V CDR1 and CDR2: LGHNA, YSLEER. After removal of 0 bases from V and 2 bases from J, the junction contained 9 bases not matched to a gene. The CDR3 nucleotides read TGCGCCAGCAGCCAAGATCGAGTGGACAGGGTCCCCTACGAGCAGTACTTC. Translating it yields CASSQDRVDRVPYEQYF.

The J gene is TRBJ1-5, the V gene TRBV28, with TRBD1 matching 7 bases. Germline lookup yields CDR1 MDHEN and CDR2 SYDVKM. Trimming at V came to 7 bases and at J to 2 bases, leaving 11 bases not matched to a gene. The CDR3 is made up of 16 amino acids. CDR3 nucleotide sequence: TGTGCCAGCACCACCACAGGGGACATAGGCAATCAGCCCCAGCATTTT. The encoded protein is CASTTTGDIGNQPQHF.

This sequence joins TRBV30 and TRBJ2-7; 7 nucleotides align to TRBD2. Germline CDR1 is GTSNPN and CDR2 is SVGIG (reference sequence). Germline trimming cut 8 bases from V and 3 bases from J; bases unmatched to any gene: 31. This CDR3 has 20 residues. CDR3 nucleotide sequence: TGTGCCGGAACTTCAATGGGTATAGCGGGTACCCAATCCCTGATCTACGAGCAGTACTTC. Its translation: CAGTSMGIAGTQSLIYEQYF.

This chain connects TRBV27 to TRBJ1-6; maybe TRBD1 (6 bases). The germline gives CDR1 MNHEY, CDR2 SMNVEV (reference sequence). This CDR3 region has 13 residues. V was cut by 10 bases and J by 7 bases, with 14 bases left in between. The CDR3 DNA is TGTGCCATCTCGGGGGGGCCGAATTCACCCCTCCACTTT. Residues: CAISGGPNSPLHF.

J is TRBJ2-5 and V is TRBV5-5, with D hard to call. Germline lookup yields CDR1 SGHKS and CDR2 YYEKEE (reference sequence). Trimming removed 5 bases at V and 5 bases at J, with 13 bases between. The CDR3 covers 13 residues. CDR3 protein: CASRRQWVETQYF. CDR3 nucleotide sequence: TGTGCCAGCAGGAGACAATGGGTGGAGACCCAGTACTTC.

This clone was recorded once. This sequence joins TRBV6-6 and TRBJ2-7; 9 bases agree with TRBD2. This CDR3 spans 13 amino acids. V gave up 6 bases and J gave up 12 bases; unmatched junction bases: 12. From germline, CDR1 is MNHNY and CDR2 SVGAGI (reference sequence). CDR3 sequence reads: CASSSLPSGKAYF. The CDR3, as DNA: TGTGCCAGCAGCTCATTACCTAGCGGGAAAGCGTACTTC.

This clone has only one observation. The CDR3 here is CATSSWRGELFF. The CDR3 DNA is TGTGCCACCAGCAGTTGGAGGGGGGAGCTGTTTTTT. V is TRBV15 and J is TRBJ2-2; possible D gene TRBD2, 5 bases. This CDR3 spans 12 amino acids. CDR1 is LNHNV and CDR2 is YYDKDF in the germline V gene (reference sequence). Trimming took 3 bases from V and 8 from J, leaving 7 bases between them.

The DNA of the CDR3 is TGCAGTGCTAGCCTAGACACTGAAGCTTTCTTT. Its translation is CSASLDTEAFF. The rearrangement links TRBV20-1 to TRBJ1-1; D is unclear. V gave up 3 bases and J gave up 3 bases, with 5 bases separating them. Germline CDR1 and CDR2: DFQATT and SNEGSKA (reference sequence). There are 11 residues in the CDR3.

As DNA, the CDR3 is TGTGCCACCAGCAGAGGTTTTCAGGGGGCGCGGCAACTGTTTTTT. Its translation: CATSRGFQGARQLFF. This chain links TRBV15 with TRBJ1-4; 8 nucleotides line up with TRBD1. The V gene's germline CDR1 is LNHNV and CDR2 YYDKDF (reference sequence). The CDR3 runs to 15 residues. The junction had 10 bases not matched to a gene; V was cut back by 1 base and J by 12 bases.

The J gene is TRBJ1-4, the V gene TRBV28; D might be TRBD1 (6 bases). CDR3 length equals 16 residues. Trimming shortened V by 3 bases and J by 6 bases, and 17 bases separated the two germline ends. The germline V gene has CDR1 MDHEN and CDR2 SYDVKM. The CDR3 nucleotides are TGTGCCAGCAGTTTGGGGGGGGACATCTTGCATGAAAAACTGTTTTTT. Translation: CASSLGGDILHEKLFF.

V usage is TRBV28 and J usage is TRBJ2-1, with TRBD1 as a possible D gene (5 bases). V lost 3 bases and J lost 0, with 9 bases in between. This CDR3 spans 15 amino acids. Germline values: CDR1 MDHEN, CDR2 SYDVKM. The CDR3 nucleotides read TGTGCCAGCAGTTTTTCAGGGTTCTCCTACAATGAGCAGTTCTTC. As protein: CASSFSGFSYNEQFF.

The chain couples TRBV7-9 to TRBJ2-7; 7 bases fit TRBD1. Germline V gene sequence: CDR1 SEHNR, CDR2 FQNEAQ (reference sequence). The trim removed 6 bases at V and 1 base at J, leaving 3 bases unmatched. The CDR3 loop spans 13 amino acids. CDR3 in amino acids: CASRPTGSYEQYF. The CDR3 DNA is TGTGCCAGCAGGCCGACAGGGTCCTACGAGCAGTACTTC.

This chain uses TRBV6-1 with TRBJ2-7; maybe TRBD1 (5 bases). V lost 3 bases and J lost 6, with 12 bases in between. The CDR3 spans 13 residues. From germline, CDR1 is MNHNS and CDR2 SASEGT. This chain's CDR3 is CASSDWGLGEQYF. In DNA, the CDR3 is TGTGCCAGCAGTGACTGGGGCCTAGGCGAGCAGTACTTC.

In the case of this clone: The same CDR3 can be traced to other DNA sequences in this sample. The rearrangement links TRBV6-5 to TRBJ2-7; D perhaps matches TRBD2 (6 bases). Germline CDR1 MNHEY, CDR2 SVGAGI. Deletions cut 6 bases from V and 2 bases from J, with 17 bases between. CDR3 size: 15 residues. The CDR3 is CASRKRAGPTYEQYF. CDR3 sequence (DNA): TGTGCCAGCAGGAAGCGAGCGGGCCCCACCTACGAGCAGTACTTC.

The chain employs TRBV4-1 and TRBJ2-3; 9 nucleotides line up with TRBD2. Looked up from germline, CDR1 is MGHRA and CDR2 is YSYEKL. This CDR3 is built from 18 residues. V was pared by 2 bases and J by 0 bases, with 9 bases of the junction left unmatched. DNA of the CDR3: TGCGCCAGCAGCCAACAGCTCCTAGCGGGATCTAGCACAGATACGCAGTATTTT. This encodes CASSQQLLAGSSTDTQYF.

This chain connects TRBV29-1 to TRBJ2-7; D ambiguous. The V end was cut by 3 bases, the J end by 9 bases, with 12 bases between. The CDR3 runs 11 residues. Germline CDR1 is SQVTM and CDR2 is ANQGSEA. CDR3 coding DNA: TGCAGCGTTGAGGATAACGGCTTGCAGTACTTC. Its translation: CSVEDNGLQYF.

V and J are TRBV5-5 and TRBJ1-1; D call uncertain. The ends were cut back, 0 bases at V and 7 bases at J, with 16 bases in the middle. Germline lookup yields CDR1 SGHKS and CDR2 YYEKEE (reference sequence). The CDR3 is made up of 15 amino acids. As DNA, the CDR3 is TGTGCCAGCAGCTTGGTCGGTGATCTACGGGGTGAAGCTTTCTTT. It encodes CASSLVGDLRGEAFF.

The chain links TRBV28 to TRBJ2-7; 13 nucleotides line up with TRBD2. With V trimmed by 5 bases and J by 1 base, 5 bases remained unmatched. Germline lookup yields CDR1 MDHEN and CDR2 SYDVKM. The CDR3 sequence is 16 residues long. CDR3 DNA: TGTGCCAGCAGTCCGGGGGGACTAGCGGGATCCTACGAGCAGTACTTC. Translated, it gives CASSPGGLAGSYEQYF.

V gene TRBV9 combines with J gene TRBJ1-3, with a weak D call TRBD1 (5 bases). Germline V gene sequence: CDR1 SGDLS, CDR2 YYNGEE. This CDR3 has 13 amino acids. Trimming cost V 0 bases and J 7 bases, with 8 bases left between them. CDR3 nucleotide sequence: TGTGCCAGCAGCGTAGCAGGGAGTAACACCATATATTTT. Residues: CASSVAGSNTIYF.